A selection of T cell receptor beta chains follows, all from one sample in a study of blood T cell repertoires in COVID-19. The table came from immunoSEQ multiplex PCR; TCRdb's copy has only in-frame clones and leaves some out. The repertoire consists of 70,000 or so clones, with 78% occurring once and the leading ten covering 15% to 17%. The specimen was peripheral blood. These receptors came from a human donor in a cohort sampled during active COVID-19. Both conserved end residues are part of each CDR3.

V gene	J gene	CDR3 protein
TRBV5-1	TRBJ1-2	CASSLVRGGFGYGYTF
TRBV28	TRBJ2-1	CASSSWALLVYNEQFF
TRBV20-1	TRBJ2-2	CSASAPSGNTGELFF
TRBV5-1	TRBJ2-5	CASSLAEARGTQYF
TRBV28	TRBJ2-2	CASSLGGSTGELFF
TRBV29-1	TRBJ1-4	CSVEGTSGKLFF
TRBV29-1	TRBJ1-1	CSVYRVSGTEAFF
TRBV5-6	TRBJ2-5	CASSLDLSGRETQYF
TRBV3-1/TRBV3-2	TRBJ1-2	CASSRRTGTGDGYTF
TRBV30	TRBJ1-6	CAWIAHRGDNSPLHF
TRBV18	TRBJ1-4	CASSPAGRNEKLFF
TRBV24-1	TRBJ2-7	CATSDLPGQASYEQYF
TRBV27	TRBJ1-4	CASTTTAANEKLFF
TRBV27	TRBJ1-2	CASRDKSNYGYTF
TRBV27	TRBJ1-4	CASSFSGFEKLFF
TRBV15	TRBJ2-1	CATSRAGPGEDEQFF
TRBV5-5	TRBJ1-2	CASSSLGSAGGYTF
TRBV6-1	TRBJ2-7	CASSDIPGQTYEQYF
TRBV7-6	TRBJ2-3	CASSRGMGTSGTDTQYF
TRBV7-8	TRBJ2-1	CASSSWTSGTPYNEQFF
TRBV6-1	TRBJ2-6	CASSETASSGANVLTF
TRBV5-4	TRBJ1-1	CASTPRGQLLAEAFF
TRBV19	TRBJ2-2	CASSVFGLAGGRTGELFF
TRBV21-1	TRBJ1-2	CASSKAETQPYGYTF
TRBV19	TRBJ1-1	CASSIETGKAFF
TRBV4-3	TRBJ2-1	CASSQDFGTGVRNEQFF
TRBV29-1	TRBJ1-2	CSIDSGRTRGSYGYTF
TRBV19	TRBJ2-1	CASSPRSSSGRGNEQFF
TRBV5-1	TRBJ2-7	CASSGVQGSNEQYF
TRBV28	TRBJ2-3	CASSSPRPGRTDTQYF
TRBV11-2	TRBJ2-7	CASSLRGSTTYEQYF
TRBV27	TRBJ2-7	CASRPGQGRYEQYF